The clone carrying this T cell receptor (beta chain) was found a few times. Its antigen is currently unknown. The CDR3 sequence is 16 residues long. Unmatched junction bases numbered 13, after V lost 7 bases and J lost 5 bases. Per the germline V gene, CDR1 is SGHTA and CDR2 is FQGNSA. The source of the sample is a study of blood T cells in healthy people across ages. In the study overall: In model experiments, template switching was able to capture about one barcoded beta molecule for every two T cells that were present. General study findings and limits: Per million T cells, TCR beta diversity dropped roughly linearly as age increased.

A second roughly 6 to 11 cycle PCR used barcoded and J-beta primers. A template-switch adaptor containing 12 random nucleotides labeled each cDNA molecule. TCRdb used MiXCR to reprocess the 5' RACE reads, holding one entry per CDR3 protein. There are 1.5 million to 2 million distinct CDR3 sequences in the sample; roughly 50% occur only once, and 2% to 2.5% lies in the top ten. The chain carries TRBV7-2 and TRBJ2-5; 10 positions match TRBD1. Sequencing used blood. The receptor comes from a woman aged 35 to 49 in good health. CDR3 protein: CASTSWEGQGWETQYF. For the CDR3, the DNA is TGTGCCAGCACGTCCTGGGAGGGACAGGGGTGGGAGACCCAGTACTTC. Supplemented by reference TRBV7-2 and TRBJ2-5, the full variable domain reads GAGVSQSPSNKVTEKGKDVELRCDPISGHTALYWYRQSLGQGLEFLIYFQGNSAPDKSGLPSDRFSAERTGGSVSTLTIQRTQQEDSAVYLCASTSWEGQGWETQYFGPGTRLLVL.